One and the same sample provided the 29 T cell receptor beta chains below, sequenced in a study of blood T cell repertoires in COVID-19. The method was immunoSEQ multiplex PCR; TCRdb's version includes in-frame clones alone and lacks a portion of them. The data contain 200,000 to 250,000 clones, more than 80% of them seen just once; the ten biggest clones take up over 3%. Sequences were obtained from PBMCs or T cells enriched from blood (not recorded which). These receptors originate from a woman under 30 in a cohort exposed to, infected with or recovered from COVID-19 (not recorded which).

CDR3: CASSFSTGTQQFF. In DNA form, the CDR3 reads TGTGCCAGCAGTTTTAGCACCGGGACACAGCAGTTCTTC. The V call is TRBV12-3 or TRBV12-4, the J call TRBJ2-1, with TRBD1 as a possible D gene (6 bases). V lost 3 bases to trimming and J lost 11 bases, with 14 bases between them. The CDR3 length is 13 residues.

The rearrangement joins TRBV28 to TRBJ1-5; TRBD1 matches at 10 bases. V was clipped by 5 bases and J by 4 bases; unmatched bases: 11. This CDR3 is 17 amino acids long. CDR1 is MDHEN and CDR2 is SYDVKM in the germline V gene. The CDR3 coding sequence is TGTGCCAGCAGTCCCCTATCCGGGACAGGGGCAAATCAGCCCCAGCATTTT. Encoded protein: CASSPLSGTGANQPQHF.

This clone appeared once. V is TRBV19 and J is TRBJ1-1, with D possibly TRBD1 on 5 matching bases. Trimming left V 10 bases short and J 1 base short, with 16 bases between. CDR1 and CDR2 from the germline V gene are LNHDA and SQIVND (reference sequence). The CDR3 has 14 amino acids. CDR3 sequence reads: CATSWVGGNTEAFF. CDR3 sequence (DNA): TGTGCCACCTCGTGGGTGGGGGGGAACACTGAAGCTTTCTTT.

This clone has only one observation. V and J are TRBV15 and TRBJ1-2, with D unresolved. Trimming removed 0 bases at V and 3 bases at J, with 11 bases between. The V gene's germline CDR1 is LNHNV and CDR2 YYDKDF (reference sequence). The CDR3 totals 15 residues. CDR3 coding DNA: TGTGCCACCAGCAGAGATATGAGCGGGGACTATGGCTACACCTTC. This encodes CATSRDMSGDYGYTF.

The genes are TRBV19 and TRBJ2-1; 9 bases are a match to TRBD1. V lost 5 bases to trimming and J lost 9 bases; unmatched junction nucleotides: 11. This CDR3 has 15 amino acids. In germline, CDR1 is LNHDA, CDR2 SQIVND (reference sequence). The CDR3 reads CASSETGGGLGEQFF. CDR3 sequence (DNA): TGTGCCAGTAGTGAGACAGGGGGAGGGTTGGGTGAGCAGTTCTTC.

This chain uses TRBV27 with TRBJ1-6; 8 positions agree with TRBD1. CDR1 is MNHEY, CDR2 SMNVEV, per germline (reference sequence). CDR3 size: 14 residues. With V trimmed by 2 bases and J by 9 bases, 3 bases remained unmatched. The CDR3: CASSLQGARSPLHF. The CDR3 DNA is TGTGCCAGCAGTTTACAGGGGGCACGTTCACCCCTCCACTTT.

The chain joins TRBV5-5 to TRBJ2-7, with D possibly matching TRBD1 (6 bases). Trimming took 7 bases from V and 3 from J, leaving 17 bases between them. This CDR3 comprises 14 residues. Germline V gene lookup returns CDR1 SGHKS and CDR2 YYEKEE (reference sequence). CDR3 residues: CASRDVGQNYEQYF. In DNA, the CDR3 is TGTGCCAGCCGCGACGTTGGACAGAACTACGAGCAGTACTTC.

The V and J genes are TRBV5-4 and TRBJ2-3; TRBD2 matches at 9 bases. The V gene end was trimmed by 3 bases and the J gene end by 2 bases; junction bases not matched to a gene: 4. Germline loops: CDR1 SGHNT, CDR2 YYREEE (reference sequence). The CDR3 length is 15 residues. The CDR3 coding sequence is TGTGCCAGCAGCTCGACTAGCGGAACCACAGATACGCAGTATTTT. Its translation: CASSSTSGTTDTQYF.

Written as DNA, the CDR3 is TGTGCCAGCAGACTCTTTAGCGGGAGGGGGTACGAGCAGTACTTC. As protein: CASRLFSGRGYEQYF. The genes are TRBV7-2 and TRBJ2-7, with TRBD2 matching over 11 bases. The germline gives CDR1 SGHTA, CDR2 FQGNSA. This CDR3 spans 15 amino acids. V shed 6 bases and J 4 bases; nucleotides not matched to a gene: 8.

The gene calls are TRBV6-5 and TRBJ1-1, with D hard to call. The V gene lost 9 bases and the J gene lost 1 base, with 6 bases spanning the gap. CDR3 length equals 11 residues. Germline V gene sequence: CDR1 MNHEY, CDR2 SVGAGI. This chain's CDR3 is CARIQNTEAFF. The CDR3 DNA follows: TGTGCCAGGATACAGAACACTGAAGCTTTCTTT.

The chain couples TRBV9 to TRBJ2-2; 8 nucleotides line up with TRBD2. The CDR3 contains 15 residues. J lost 7 bases, V lost 0 bases, and 5 bases had no gene match. Looked up from germline, CDR1 is SGDLS and CDR2 is YYNGEE. As DNA, the CDR3 is TGTGCCAGCAGCGTAGGGGGGACTAGAGGCGGGGAGCTGTTTTTT. Its translation is CASSVGGTRGGELFF. Supplemented by reference TRBV9 and TRBJ2-2, the full variable domain reads DSGVTQTPKHLITATGQRVTLRCSPRSGDLSVYWYQQSLDQGLQFLIQYYNGEERAKGNILERFSAQQFPDLHSELNLSSLELGDSALYFCASSVGGTRGGELFFGEGSRLTVL.

The chain joins TRBV6-5 to TRBJ1-1; no definite D call. Trimming pared 0 bases from V and 0 bases from J, leaving 8 bases between. The CDR3 is made up of 15 amino acids. Germline-derived CDR1 and CDR2 are MNHEY and SVGAGI. The CDR3 sequence is CASSYSNIMNTEAFF. The CDR3 DNA reads as TGTGCCAGCAGTTACTCGAACATAATGAACACTGAAGCTTTCTTT.

V is TRBV24-1 and J is TRBJ1-5; weak D call: TRBD1 (5 bases). The germline V and J ends were trimmed by 4 bases and 5 bases, with 11 bases remaining between them. Germline CDR1 reads KGHDR; CDR2 reads SFDVKD. CDR3 size: 14 residues. The CDR3 DNA sequence: TGTGCCACCAGTGAAAGGGGACTGTATCAGCCCCAGCATTTT. This encodes CATSERGLYQPQHF.

The chain combines TRBV4-1 with TRBJ1-6, with 10 bases matching TRBD1. The V segment lost 5 bases and the J segment 7 bases; nucleotides outside the gene matches: 8. Germline values: CDR1 MGHRA, CDR2 YSYEKL. This CDR3 region has 16 residues. The CDR3 region is CASSNEPGQGNSPLHF. The CDR3 nucleotides read TGCGCCAGCAGCAACGAGCCGGGACAGGGGAATTCACCCCTCCACTTT.

The rearrangement links TRBV7-2 to TRBJ2-7; 7 bases fit TRBD2. Trimming took 5 bases from V and 7 from J; bases not matched to a gene: 11. CDR3 length: 14 amino acids. In germline, CDR1 is SGHTA, CDR2 FQGNSA. CDR3 sequence reads: CASSLGTMGREQYF. CDR3 nucleotide sequence: TGTGCCAGCAGCCTAGGGACTATGGGTAGGGAGCAGTACTTC.

This clone was seen at least ten times. The chain is built from TRBV28 and TRBJ1-2; 7 bases agree with TRBD1. CDR1 is MDHEN and CDR2 is SYDVKM in the germline V gene. This CDR3 spans 14 amino acids. V lost 6 bases to trimming and J lost 4 bases; unmatched junction nucleotides: 8. DNA of the CDR3: TGTGCCAGCAGCCGTACGTGGACAGGCTATGGCTACACCTTC. Its translation is CASSRTWTGYGYTF.

This clone was seen once. This sequence joins TRBV7-2 and TRBJ2-7; D not certain. In germline, CDR1 is SGHTA, CDR2 FQGNSA. Trimming cost V 4 bases and J 0 bases, with 10 bases left between them. The CDR3 runs 14 residues. CDR3 amino acids: CASSSPASSYEQYF. CDR3 in DNA: TGTGCCAGCAGCTCTCCAGCTAGCTCCTACGAGCAGTACTTC. The entire variable domain, with the rest obtained from reference TRBV7-2 and TRBJ2-7, is as follows: GAGVSQSPSNKVTEKGKDVELRCDPISGHTALYWYRQSLGQGLEFLIYFQGNSAPDKSGLPSDRFSAERTGGSVSTLTIQRTQQEDSAVYLCASSSPASSYEQYFGPGTRLTVT.

The chain joins TRBV5-4 to TRBJ2-2; 7 positions match TRBD1. Germline CDR1 and CDR2: SGHNT and YYREEE (reference sequence). Trimming removed 0 bases from V and 0 bases from J; junction bases left unmatched: 2. CDR3 length: 16 amino acids. The chain's CDR3 is CASSLDRGANTGELFF. In DNA form, the CDR3 reads TGTGCCAGCAGCTTGGACAGGGGCGCGAACACCGGGGAGCTGTTTTTT.

The chain employs TRBV29-1 and TRBJ2-2; D is unresolved. The V end lost 4 bases, the J end lost 0 bases, and 9 bases lay between the germline ends. CDR3 size: 14 residues. Germline-derived CDR1 and CDR2 are SQVTM and ANQGSEA. As DNA, the CDR3 is TGCAGCGTTGGGCGGCGGTCGAACACCGGGGAGCTGTTTTTT. Protein product: CSVGRRSNTGELFF.

This clone was counted once. The gene calls are TRBV19 and TRBJ1-6; weak D call: TRBD1 (5 bases). Deletions cut 5 bases from V and 6 bases from J, with 8 bases between. Germline loops: CDR1 LNHDA, CDR2 SQIVND (reference sequence). There are 13 residues in the CDR3. The CDR3 bases are TGTGCCAGTAGTCGACAGACTAATTCACCCCTCCACTTT. Protein product: CASSRQTNSPLHF.

This clone occurred once. V is TRBV27 and J is TRBJ1-2; 7 bases match TRBD1. Per germline, CDR1 MNHEY and CDR2 SMNVEV (reference sequence). Unmatched junction bases numbered 21, after V lost 5 bases and J lost 6 bases. This CDR3 has 18 amino acids. The CDR3 DNA is TGTGCCAGCAGTCCGATATCAACGGACAGGCAAAACCACAATGGCTACACCTTC. It is translated as CASSPISTDRQNHNGYTF.

This clone appeared a single time. This chain uses TRBV5-4 with TRBJ1-1, with D possibly matching TRBD1 (6 bases). Trimming took 3 bases from V and 0 from J, leaving 9 bases between them. Per the germline V gene, CDR1 is SGHNT and CDR2 is YYREEE (reference sequence). This CDR3 is built from 14 residues. The chain's CDR3 is CASSSRQVNTEAFF. CDR3 in DNA: TGTGCCAGCAGCTCCAGACAGGTGAACACTGAAGCTTTCTTT.

The genes are TRBV7-9 and TRBJ1-3, with TRBD1 as a possible D gene (6 bases). The CDR3 runs 14 residues. V was pared by 7 bases and J by 4 bases, with 14 bases between. Germline V lookup: CDR1 SEHNR, CDR2 FQNEAQ (reference sequence). CDR3 sequence reads: CASIQGDVGNTIYF. In DNA form, the CDR3 reads TGTGCCAGCATACAGGGCGACGTAGGAAACACCATATATTTT.

V is TRBV5-1 and J is TRBJ2-1; 7 bases line up with TRBD1. The V gene end was trimmed by 1 base and the J gene end by 8 bases; junction bases not matched to a gene: 6. Germline-derived CDR1 and CDR2 are SGHRS and YFSETQ. CDR3 length: 14 residues. The DNA for the CDR3 is TGCGCCAGCAGCTTGACAGGGGCGAGTCATGAGCAGTTCTTC. Encoded protein: CASSLTGASHEQFF.

The chain links TRBV11-2 to TRBJ1-5; 7 bases line up with TRBD1. The CDR3 extends over 14 amino acids. CDR1 and CDR2 from the germline V gene are SGHAT and FQNNGV. J was trimmed by 6 bases and V by 0 bases; bases with no gene match: 2. In nucleotides, the CDR3 is TGTGCCAGCAGCTTAGAGGGGACAGCTCAGCCCCAGCATTTT. Translating gives CASSLEGTAQPQHF.

The chain has TRBV5-4 and TRBJ2-7; TRBD2 agrees at 7 bases. From germline, CDR1 is SGHNT and CDR2 YYREEE (reference sequence). CDR3 length: 16 residues. With V trimmed by 2 bases and J by 0 bases, 8 bases remained unmatched. The CDR3, as DNA: TGTGCCAGCAGCTTAGGCCTAGCGGTATCCTCCTACGAGCAGTACTTC. Translation: CASSLGLAVSSYEQYF.

The J gene is TRBJ1-1, the V gene TRBV19; D is unresolved. The CDR3 runs to 13 residues. Per the germline V gene, CDR1 is LNHDA and CDR2 is SQIVND (reference sequence). V lost 5 bases to trimming and J lost 7 bases, with 14 bases between them. In DNA, the CDR3 is TGTGCCAGTAGTCCTCAAATCTATTATGAAGCTTTCTTT. The encoded protein is CASSPQIYYEAFF.

The rearrangement joins TRBV24-1 to TRBJ2-3; the match to TRBD2 covers 9 bases. The CDR3 is made up of 15 amino acids. V lost 7 bases, J lost 1 base, and 5 bases stayed unmatched. Looked up from germline, CDR1 is KGHDR and CDR2 is SFDVKD. CDR3 loop: CATSFSGRGTDTQYF. The CDR3 bases are TGTGCCACCAGCTTTAGCGGGAGAGGCACAGATACGCAGTATTTT.

The chain combines TRBV12-3 or TRBV12-4 with TRBJ1-1; D uncertain. Trimming stripped 4 bases from V and 11 bases from J, with 8 bases between. This CDR3 region has 10 residues. The CDR3 nucleotides are TGTGCCAGCAGTTCGGGGAAGGCTTTCTTT. Encoded protein: CASSSGKAFF.